The rows below give T cell receptor beta chains drawn from one sample of a study of shared clonotypes between healthy human individuals. Data came from immunoSEQ multiplex PCR; TCRdb stores just in-frame clones and leaves some out. This sample has approximately 720,000 clones, with approximately 79% found just once. Sequenced: memory CD4+ T cells sorted from blood. The receptors come from a woman in her twenties or thirties in good health. CDR3s include the opening cysteine and the closing phenylalanine or tryptophan. Each record gives: J gene, V gene, clone size, D gene, CDR3 protein, CDR3 DNA. A D gene is named only where the DNA matches it firmly. A row's size may be missing; if present it is once, few, many or a size class.

j_gene: TRBJ2-3; v_gene: TRBV19; abundance: -; d_gene: -; CDR3aa: CASSMEYTQYF; CDR3nt: TGTGCCAGTAGTATGGAGTATACGCAGTATTTT
j_gene: TRBJ2-2; v_gene: TRBV9; abundance: -; d_gene: -; CDR3aa: CASSVATGTVNTGELFF; CDR3nt: TGTGCCAGCAGCGTAGCTACGGGGACTGTGAACACCGGGGAGCTGTTTTTT
j_gene: TRBJ2-3; v_gene: TRBV9; abundance: once; d_gene: -; CDR3aa: CASSVSSTDTQYF; CDR3nt: TGTGCCAGCAGCGTATCTAGCACAGATACGCAGTATTTT
j_gene: TRBJ2-2; v_gene: TRBV27; abundance: once; d_gene: TRBD2; CDR3aa: CASRELAGGPVNTGELFF; CDR3nt: TGTGCCAGCAGGGAACTAGCGGGAGGGCCGGTGAACACCGGGGAGCTGTTTTTT
j_gene: TRBJ1-4; v_gene: TRBV5-6; abundance: -; d_gene: -; CDR3aa: CASSLPTNEKLFF; CDR3nt: TGTGCCAGCAGCTTGCCAACTAATGAAAAACTGTTTTTT
j_gene: TRBJ1-4; v_gene: TRBV28; abundance: -; d_gene: TRBD1; CDR3aa: CASSPLQGATATNEKLFF; CDR3nt: TGTGCCAGCAGTCCCCTACAGGGGGCGACGGCAACTAATGAAAAACTGTTTTTT
j_gene: TRBJ2-2; v_gene: TRBV18; abundance: -; d_gene: -; CDR3aa: CASSPLILGRNTGELFF; CDR3nt: TGTGCCAGCTCACCACTCATTTTGGGTCGGAACACCGGGGAGCTGTTTTTT
j_gene: TRBJ2-1; v_gene: TRBV7-6; abundance: -; d_gene: TRBD2; CDR3aa: CASSATGLAGYNEQFF; CDR3nt: TGTGCCAGCAGCGCCACAGGACTAGCGGGTTACAATGAGCAGTTCTTC
j_gene: TRBJ1-5; v_gene: TRBV7-9; abundance: few; d_gene: -; CDR3aa: CASSLEGENQPQHF; CDR3nt: TGTGCCAGCAGCTTAGAGGGGGAAAATCAGCCCCAGCATTTT
j_gene: TRBJ2-1; v_gene: TRBV2; abundance: -; d_gene: TRBD2; CDR3aa: CASSGLAGVYNEQFF; CDR3nt: TGTGCCAGCAGTGGCCTAGCGGGAGTTTACAATGAGCAGTTCTTC
j_gene: TRBJ2-3; v_gene: TRBV5-1; abundance: -; d_gene: -; CDR3aa: CASHNTAGITDTQYF; CDR3nt: TGCGCCAGCCACAATACGGCGGGAATCACAGATACGCAGTATTTT
j_gene: TRBJ1-2; v_gene: TRBV28; abundance: -; d_gene: TRBD1; CDR3aa: CASSSGQTYGYTF; CDR3nt: TGTGCCAGCAGTTCGGGACAGACCTATGGCTACACCTTC
j_gene: TRBJ2-5; v_gene: TRBV5-1; abundance: -; d_gene: -; CDR3aa: CASSPMGNQETQYF; CDR3nt: TGCGCCAGCAGCCCGATGGGTAACCAAGAGACCCAGTACTTC
j_gene: TRBJ2-7; v_gene: TRBV19; abundance: few; d_gene: TRBD1; CDR3aa: CASSIRDRGPYEQYF; CDR3nt: TGTGCCAGTAGTATCCGTGACAGGGGCCCCTACGAGCAGTACTTC
j_gene: TRBJ1-1; v_gene: TRBV11-2; abundance: -; d_gene: -; CDR3aa: CASSPSLGGNTEAFF; CDR3nt: TGTGCCAGCTCGCCCAGCCTTGGTGGGAACACTGAAGCTTTCTTT
j_gene: TRBJ2-3; v_gene: TRBV5-8; abundance: -; d_gene: TRBD2; CDR3aa: CASSLGGGGRDTQYF; CDR3nt: TGTGCCAGCAGCTTGGGTGGCGGGGGGCGAGATACGCAGTATTTT
j_gene: TRBJ2-1; v_gene: TRBV5-1; abundance: once; d_gene: TRBD2; CDR3aa: CASWGIAGDEQFF; CDR3nt: TGCGCCAGCTGGGGTATAGCGGGAGATGAGCAGTTCTTC
j_gene: TRBJ2-3; v_gene: TRBV28; abundance: -; d_gene: TRBD1; CDR3aa: CASSLLTGATQYF; CDR3nt: TGTGCCAGCAGTTTACTGACAGGGGCTACGCAGTATTTT
j_gene: TRBJ2-7; v_gene: TRBV6-1; abundance: -; d_gene: TRBD2; CDR3aa: CASSEGRTSDAYEQYF; CDR3nt: TGTGCCAGCAGTGAAGGCAGGACTAGCGATGCCTACGAGCAGTACTTC
j_gene: TRBJ2-1; v_gene: TRBV6-4; abundance: -; d_gene: TRBD2; CDR3aa: CASTQREGNEQFF; CDR3nt: TGTGCCAGCACCCAGCGGGAGGGAAATGAGCAGTTCTTC
j_gene: TRBJ2-3; v_gene: TRBV29-1; abundance: -; d_gene: TRBD2; CDR3aa: CSATPGLYTDTQYF; CDR3nt: TGCAGCGCCACACCGGGACTATACACAGATACGCAGTATTTT
j_gene: TRBJ1-5; v_gene: TRBV28; abundance: -; d_gene: -; CDR3aa: CASSFNRLGNQPQHF; CDR3nt: TGTGCCAGCAGTTTCAACCGGTTGGGCAATCAGCCCCAGCATTTT
j_gene: TRBJ2-7; v_gene: TRBV18; abundance: -; d_gene: TRBD1; CDR3aa: CASSEGTGGTYEQYF; CDR3nt: TGTGCCAGCTCGGAAGGGACAGGGGGGACCTACGAGCAGTACTTC
j_gene: TRBJ2-3; v_gene: TRBV6-6; abundance: many; d_gene: -; CDR3aa: CASSYGPDTQYF; CDR3nt: TGTGCCAGCAGTTACGGTCCAGATACGCAGTATTTT
j_gene: TRBJ2-7; v_gene: TRBV2; abundance: -; d_gene: -; CDR3aa: CASSELGVQIYEQYF; CDR3nt: TGTGCCAGCAGTGAGTTAGGGGTACAAATCTACGAGCAGTACTTC
j_gene: TRBJ1-2; v_gene: TRBV4-1; abundance: few; d_gene: -; CDR3aa: CASRGSGQRDRGYTF; CDR3nt: TGCGCCAGCAGGGGGAGCGGACAGCGAGATAGGGGCTACACCTTC
j_gene: TRBJ1-5; v_gene: TRBV7-2; abundance: -; d_gene: -; CDR3aa: CASSFGGASNQPQHF; CDR3nt: TGTGCCAGCAGCTTTGGGGGGGCTAGTAATCAGCCCCAGCATTTT
j_gene: TRBJ2-7; v_gene: TRBV2; abundance: once; d_gene: -; CDR3aa: CASSEAQRGSYEQYF; CDR3nt: TGTGCCAGCAGTGAAGCGCAGAGGGGGTCATACGAGCAGTACTTC
j_gene: TRBJ2-7; v_gene: TRBV5-1; abundance: -; d_gene: -; CDR3aa: CASSLDWGLGEQYF; CDR3nt: TGCGCCAGCAGCTTGGATTGGGGGCTAGGGGAGCAGTACTTC
j_gene: TRBJ1-5; v_gene: TRBV21-1; abundance: -; d_gene: -; CDR3aa: CASSKAWDIHDADQPQHF; CDR3nt: TGTGCCAGCAGCAAAGCATGGGACATACACGACGCTGATCAGCCCCAGCATTTT
j_gene: TRBJ1-5; v_gene: TRBV28; abundance: few; d_gene: -; CDR3aa: CASSPLSGGGQPQHF; CDR3nt: TGTGCCAGCAGTCCCCTGTCGGGTGGAGGGCAGCCCCAGCATTTT